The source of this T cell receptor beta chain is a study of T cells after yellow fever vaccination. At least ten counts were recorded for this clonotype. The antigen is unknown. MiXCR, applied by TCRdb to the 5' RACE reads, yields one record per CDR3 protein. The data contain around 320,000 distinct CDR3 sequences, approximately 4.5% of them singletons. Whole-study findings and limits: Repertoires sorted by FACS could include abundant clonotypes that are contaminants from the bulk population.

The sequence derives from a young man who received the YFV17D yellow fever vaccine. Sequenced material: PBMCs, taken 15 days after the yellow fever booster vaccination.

CDR3 nucleotide sequence: TGTGCCAGCAGCTTTTGGGGGCCCCAAGGCGGGGAGCTGTTTTTT. Its protein product is CASSFWGPQGGELFF. The chain recombines TRBV7-3 with TRBJ2-2, with D maybe TRBD1 (6 bases). The germline V gene encodes CDR1 SGHTA and CDR2 FQGTGA. CDR3 length equals 15 residues. Trimming shortened V by 3 bases and J by 7 bases, and 15 bases separated the two germline ends.